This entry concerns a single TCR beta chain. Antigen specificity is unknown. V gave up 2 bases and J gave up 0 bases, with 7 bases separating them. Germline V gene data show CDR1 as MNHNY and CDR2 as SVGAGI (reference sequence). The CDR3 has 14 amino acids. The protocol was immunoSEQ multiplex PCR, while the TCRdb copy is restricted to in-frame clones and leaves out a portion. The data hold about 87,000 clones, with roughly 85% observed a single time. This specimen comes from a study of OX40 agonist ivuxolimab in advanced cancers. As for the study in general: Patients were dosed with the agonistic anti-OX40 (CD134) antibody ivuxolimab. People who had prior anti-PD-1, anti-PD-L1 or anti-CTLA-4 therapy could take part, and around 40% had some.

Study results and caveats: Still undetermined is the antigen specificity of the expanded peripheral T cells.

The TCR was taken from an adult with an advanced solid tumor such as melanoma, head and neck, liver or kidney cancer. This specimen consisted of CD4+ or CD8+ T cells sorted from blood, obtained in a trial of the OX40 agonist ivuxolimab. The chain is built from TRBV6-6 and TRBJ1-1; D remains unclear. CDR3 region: CASSYVSLNTEAFF. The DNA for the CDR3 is TGTGCCAGCAGTTACGTTTCTCTGAACACTGAAGCTTTCTTT.